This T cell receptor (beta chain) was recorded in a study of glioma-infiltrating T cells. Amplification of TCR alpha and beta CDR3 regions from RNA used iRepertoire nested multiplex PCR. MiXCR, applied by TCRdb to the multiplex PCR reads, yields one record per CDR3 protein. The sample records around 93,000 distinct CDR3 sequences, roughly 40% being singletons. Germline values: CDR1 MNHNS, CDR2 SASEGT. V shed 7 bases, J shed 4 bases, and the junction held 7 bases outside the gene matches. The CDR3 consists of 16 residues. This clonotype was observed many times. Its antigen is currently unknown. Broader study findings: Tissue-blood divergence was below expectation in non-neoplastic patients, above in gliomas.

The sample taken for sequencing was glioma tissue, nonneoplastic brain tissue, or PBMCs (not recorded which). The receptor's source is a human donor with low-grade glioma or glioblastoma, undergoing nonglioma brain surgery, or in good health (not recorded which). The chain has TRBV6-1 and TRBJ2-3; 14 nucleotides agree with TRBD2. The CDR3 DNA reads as TGTGCCAGCAAAGGACTAGCGGGAGGAGGAGCAGATACGCAGTATTTT. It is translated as CASKGLAGGGADTQYF.